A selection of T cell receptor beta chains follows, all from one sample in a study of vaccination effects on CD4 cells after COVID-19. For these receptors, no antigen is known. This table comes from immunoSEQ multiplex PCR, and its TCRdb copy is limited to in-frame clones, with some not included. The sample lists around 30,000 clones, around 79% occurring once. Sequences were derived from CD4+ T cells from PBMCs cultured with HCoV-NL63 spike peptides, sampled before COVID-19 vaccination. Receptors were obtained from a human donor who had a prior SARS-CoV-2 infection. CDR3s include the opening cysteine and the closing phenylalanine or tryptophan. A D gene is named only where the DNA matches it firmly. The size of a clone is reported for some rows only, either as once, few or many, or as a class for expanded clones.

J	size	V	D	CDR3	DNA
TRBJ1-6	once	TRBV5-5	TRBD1	CASSSNRDRSLTLHF	TGTGCCAGCAGCTCAAACCGGGACAGGTCGCTAACCCTCCACTTT
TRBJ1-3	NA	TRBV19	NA	CASNTPRDNRNTIYF	TGTGCCAGCAACACTCCCCGGGACAATAGAAACACCATATATTTT
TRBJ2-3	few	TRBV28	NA	CASSLGSGADTQYF	TGTGCCAGCAGTTTGGGGTCTGGGGCGGATACGCAGTATTTT
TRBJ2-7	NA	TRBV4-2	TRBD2	CASSPHDSGGRSYEQYF	TGTGCCAGCAGCCCACATGACAGCGGGGGGCGCTCCTACGAGCAGTACTTC
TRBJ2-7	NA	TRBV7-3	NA	CASSPPLRIARLYEQYF	TGTGCCAGCAGCCCACCTCTTCGGATAGCGAGACTCTACGAGCAGTACTTC
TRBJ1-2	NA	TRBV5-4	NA	CASSRGARGYTF	TGTGCCAGCAGCCGGGGCGCGCGGGGCTACACCTTC
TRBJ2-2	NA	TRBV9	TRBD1	CASSVDRGYGELFF	TGTGCCAGCAGCGTAGACAGGGGGTACGGGGAGCTGTTTTTT
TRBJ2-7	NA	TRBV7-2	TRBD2	CASSLALAGGRDEQYF	TGTGCCAGCAGCTTAGCTCTAGCGGGGGGGCGGGACGAGCAGTACTTC
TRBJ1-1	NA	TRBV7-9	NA	CASSVTGNTEAFF	TGTGCCAGCAGCGTAACAGGTAACACTGAAGCTTTCTTT
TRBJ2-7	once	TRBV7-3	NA	CASSLRGIPYEQYF	TGTGCCAGCAGCTTAAGGGGAATACCCTACGAGCAGTACTTC
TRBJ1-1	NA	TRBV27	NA	CASMRVMNTEAFF	TGTGCCAGCATGAGGGTAATGAACACTGAAGCTTTCTTT
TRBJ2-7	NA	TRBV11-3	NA	CASSRRGTYEQYF	TGTGCCAGCAGCCGACGTGGGACCTACGAGCAGTACTTC
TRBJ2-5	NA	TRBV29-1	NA	CSTYTRETQYF	TGCAGCACCTACACGAGGGAGACCCAGTACTTC
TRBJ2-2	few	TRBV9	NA	CASSASGWDTGELFF	TGTGCCAGCAGCGCCAGCGGATGGGACACCGGGGAGCTGTTTTTT
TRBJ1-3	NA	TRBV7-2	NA	CASSARRGQNMAFGNTIYF	TGTGCCAGCAGCGCCCGGCGCGGGCAGAACATGGCCTTTGGAAACACCATATATTTT
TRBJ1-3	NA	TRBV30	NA	CAWGVGDSYFSGNTIYF	TGTGCCTGGGGAGTTGGAGACTCTTACTTCTCTGGAAACACCATATATTTT
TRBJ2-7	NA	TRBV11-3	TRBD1	CASSSGTGRSSPDYEQYF	TGTGCCAGCAGCTCCGGGACAGGGAGATCTTCTCCGGACTACGAGCAGTACTTC
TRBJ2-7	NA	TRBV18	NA	CASSPVGTYSYEQYF	TGTGCCAGCTCACCAGTGGGGACCTATTCCTACGAGCAGTACTTC
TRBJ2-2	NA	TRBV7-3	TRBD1	CASSLSNQGVEHRGAVF	TGTGCCAGCAGTTTATCTAACCAGGGGGTCGAACACCGGGGAGCTGTTTTT
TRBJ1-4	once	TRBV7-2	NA	CASSFFFNEKLFF	TGTGCCAGCAGCTTTTTTTTTAATGAAAAACTGTTTTTT
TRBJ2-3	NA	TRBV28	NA	CASSPTPGRGVGTDTQYF	TGTGCCAGCAGCCCCACTCCGGGACGGGGAGTAGGCACAGATACGCAGTATTTT
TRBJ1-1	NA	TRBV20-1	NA	CSASWGSEAFF	TGCAGTGCTAGTTGGGGCAGTGAAGCTTTCTTT
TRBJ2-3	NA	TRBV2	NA	CASGGPFTDTQYF	TGTGCCAGCGGGGGCCCTTTCACAGATACGCAGTATTTT
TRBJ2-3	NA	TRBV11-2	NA	CASSRSLPPDTQYF	TGTGCCAGCAGTCGCTCGTTGCCGCCAGATACGCAGTATTTT
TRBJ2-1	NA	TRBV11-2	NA	CASSLGGNSYNEQFF	TGTGCCAGCAGCTTAGGTGGGAACTCCTACAATGAGCAGTTCTTC
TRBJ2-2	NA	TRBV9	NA	CASSVDPRGLITGELFF	TGTGCCAGCAGCGTTGACCCCAGGGGTTTGATAACCGGGGAGCTGTTTTTT
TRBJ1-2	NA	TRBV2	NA	CASSRGTDYGYTF	TGTGCCAGCAGCAGAGGGACCGACTATGGCTACACCTTC
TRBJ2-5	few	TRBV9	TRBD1	CASSETGTETQYF	TGTGCCAGCAGCGAGACAGGGACGGAGACCCAGTACTTC
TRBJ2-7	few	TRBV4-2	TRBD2	CASSHPQLAGGPSEQYF	TGTGCCAGCAGCCACCCACAACTAGCGGGAGGGCCCTCCGAGCAGTACTTC
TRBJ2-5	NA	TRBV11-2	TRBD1	CASSRDRGWQETQYF	TGTGCCAGCAGCCGGGACAGGGGGTGGCAAGAGACCCAGTACTTC
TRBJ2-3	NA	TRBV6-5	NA	CASSWRRPVQRDTQYF	TGTGCCAGCAGTTGGCGGAGACCGGTCCAGCGGGATACGCAGTATTTT
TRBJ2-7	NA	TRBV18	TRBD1	CASAGGTGGGEQYF	TGTGCCAGCGCGGGGGGGACAGGGGGCGGCGAGCAGTACTTC
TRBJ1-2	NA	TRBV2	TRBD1	CASSESTGAWGGYTF	TGTGCCAGCAGTGAATCGACAGGGGCATGGGGGGGCTACACCTTC
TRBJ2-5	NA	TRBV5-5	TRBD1	CASSSSLTGGGETQYF	TGTGCCAGCAGCTCCTCATTGACAGGGGGCGGTGAGACCCAGTACTTC
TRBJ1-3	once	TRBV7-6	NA	CASSLGTGTFGNTIYF	TGTGCCAGCAGCTTAGGAACCGGGACATTTGGAAACACCATATATTTT
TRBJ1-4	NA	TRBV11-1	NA	CASSGRGGEKLFF	TGTGCCAGCAGCGGCAGGGGAGGGGAAAAACTGTTTTTT
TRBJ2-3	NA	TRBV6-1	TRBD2	CASSEFGGRSTDTQYF	TGTGCCAGCAGTGAATTCGGCGGGAGAAGCACAGATACGCAGTATTTT
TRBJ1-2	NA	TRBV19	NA	CASSRVGVQRYGYTF	TGTGCCAGTAGCCGTGTTGGGGTACAACGCTATGGCTACACCTTC